This T cell receptor beta chain was identified in a study of memory B cells and T cells in multiple sclerosis. Notes on the study in general: Shared clonotype counts depended on differing compartment clone-set sizes and were normalized.

With respect to this clone: Antigen unknown.

The CDR3 extends over 15 amino acids. The J segment lost 8 bases and the V segment lost 5 bases, leaving 7 bases of the junction unmatched. Germline V gene sequence: CDR1 SGHVS, CDR2 FNYEAQ. Separate sequencing covered autoproliferating (CFSE-dim) and non-proliferating (CFSE-high) T cells from stimulus-free culture. Cultures began with about 4.6x10^7 CFSE-labeled PBMCs, unstimulated for roughly 7 days, with replicate wells pooled. CFSE at roughly 0.51 uM labeled the PBMCs, which were then cultured unstimulated. TCRdb's copy holds only in-frame clones and misses some; the assay was immunoSEQ multiplex PCR. Here the sample spans 30,000 or so clones, roughly 86% being singletons.

The TCR originated in a human donor with multiple sclerosis. The J gene is TRBJ2-3, the V gene TRBV7-6; the match to TRBD2 covers 13 bases. Sequenced input: PBMCs from blood kept in culture. CDR3 protein: CASSPGLAGVSTQYF. The CDR3 bases are TGTGCCAGCAGCCCCGGACTAGCGGGGGTTAGTACGCAGTATTTT.